This T cell receptor (beta chain) comes out of a study of blood T cell repertoires in COVID-19. Study-level background: Whether acute or convalescent, the COVID-19 samples came from the United States, Italy and Spain. The cDNA or gDNA used as material had been derived from T cells, B-cell-depleted T cells, or PBMCs.

This CDR3 has 17 amino acids. CDR1 is SGDLS, CDR2 YYNGEE, per germline. V lost 4 bases, J lost 9 bases, and 18 bases stayed unmatched. In the original analysis: Amplification from reference gene primers served as the basis for estimated nucleated cell counts. TCRdb's table, derived via immunoSEQ multiplex PCR, lists solely in-frame clones and lacks some. The V and J calls and the clone size are those of that table, but D and trimming were determined from the DNA. The data hold 61,000 or so clones, with around 88% observed a single time. The V gene is TRBV9, the J gene TRBJ2-3, with TRBD1 identical over 9 bases. This sequence originates from a woman of 80 years or more with active COVID-19. The sample was peripheral blood. CDR3 in amino acids: CASSPRARDRVSPTQYF. The DNA of the CDR3 is TGTGCCAGCAGCCCCCGGGCCCGGGACAGGGTCAGTCCCACGCAGTATTTT.